These T cell receptor beta chains were read from a single sample in a study of breast tumors, draining lymph nodes, adjacent tissues. TCRdb reprocessed the multiplex PCR reads via MiXCR and lists one record per CDR3 protein. The sample lists roughly 120,000 distinct CDR3 sequences; roughly 21% were seen once. Material for sequencing was axillary lymph node tissue. Receptors originate from a female donor with breast cancer. Some clones in this sample may be carry-over from other donors' samples. Both conserved end residues are part of each CDR3. Each record gives: J gene, D gene, clone size, V gene, CDR3 DNA, CDR3 protein. A D gene is named only where the DNA matches it firmly. Some rows mark clone size as missing; the rest say once, few, many or name a class of expanded clone.

>TRBJ2-3|TRBD1|-|TRBV5-8
TGTGCCAGTAGTCCTACGATCGGGACAGGGGGTGCCCTCGCAACAGATACGCAGTATTTT
CASSPTIGTGGALATDTQYF
>TRBJ1-1|-|-|TRBV20-1
TGCAGTGCTAGAGAGTCCCAGAAAGCTTTCTTT
CSARESQKAFF
>TRBJ1-5|-|many|TRBV12-3/TRBV12-4
TGTGCCAGCAGTTTCATCGCAGACGATCAGCCCCAGCATTTT
CASSFIADDQPQHF
>TRBJ2-5|TRBD2|many|TRBV6-1
TGTGCCAGCAGTCTACGACTAGCCGGTGAGACCCAGTACTTC
CASSLRLAGETQYF
>TRBJ2-3|-|many|TRBV7-9
TGTGCCAGCAGCTTTTCCGATACGCAGTATTTT
CASSFSDTQYF
>TRBJ1-6|-|many|TRBV7-3
TGTGCCAGCAGCGCAAACGGGTTGGGAAATTCACCCCTCCACTTT
CASSANGLGNSPLHF
>TRBJ2-2|TRBD2|many|TRBV2
TGTGCCAGCAGGGAAGCGGGGGGAATCCCCGGGGAGCTGTTTTTT
CASREAGGIPGELFF
>TRBJ1-5|-|-|TRBV19
TGTGCCAGTAGTATAGCCGGTTATAGCAATCAGCCCCAGCATTTT
CASSIAGYSNQPQHF
>TRBJ2-3|-|many|TRBV10-3
TGTGCCATCAGTGAGTCTTTAGGGACGACCCATGCAGATACGCAGTATTTT
CAISESLGTTHADTQYF
>TRBJ1-5|TRBD1|many|TRBV18
TGTGCCAGCTCACCCCAGCAGGGGGTAGGGCCCCAGCATTTT
CASSPQQGVGPQHF
>TRBJ2-5|-|many|TRBV5-6
TGTGCCAGCAGCTTGGCGGGGTCGTATGGTGAGACCCAGTACTTC
CASSLAGSYGETQYF
>TRBJ1-2|TRBD1|-|TRBV28
TGTGCCAGCAATAGGTCGACAGGGAACGGCTACACCTTC
CASNRSTGNGYTF
>TRBJ2-3|-|many|TRBV5-8
TGTGCCAGCACCAAGACTCGGACAGATACGCAGTATTTT
CASTKTRTDTQYF
>TRBJ2-3|-|many|TRBV30
TGTGCCTGGGGCAAAATGGGAGATACGCAGTATTTT
CAWGKMGDTQYF
>TRBJ2-1|TRBD2|many|TRBV5-4
TGTGCCAGCAGCCGGGGCGGGGGAAGCTCCTACAATGAGCAGTTCTTC
CASSRGGGSSYNEQFF